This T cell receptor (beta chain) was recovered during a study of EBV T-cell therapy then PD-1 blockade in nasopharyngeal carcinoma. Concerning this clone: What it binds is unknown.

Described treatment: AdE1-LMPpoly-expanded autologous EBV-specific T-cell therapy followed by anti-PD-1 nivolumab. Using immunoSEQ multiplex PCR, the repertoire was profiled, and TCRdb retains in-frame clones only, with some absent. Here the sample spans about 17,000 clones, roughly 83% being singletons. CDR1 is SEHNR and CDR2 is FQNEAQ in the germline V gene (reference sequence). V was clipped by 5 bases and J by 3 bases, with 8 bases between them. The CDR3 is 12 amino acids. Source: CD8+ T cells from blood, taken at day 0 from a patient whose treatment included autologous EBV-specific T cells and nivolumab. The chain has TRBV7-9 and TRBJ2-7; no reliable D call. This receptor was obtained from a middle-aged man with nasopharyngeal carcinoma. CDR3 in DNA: TGTGCCAGCAGCGCTACTATCTACGAGCAGTACTTC. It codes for CASSATIYEQYF.